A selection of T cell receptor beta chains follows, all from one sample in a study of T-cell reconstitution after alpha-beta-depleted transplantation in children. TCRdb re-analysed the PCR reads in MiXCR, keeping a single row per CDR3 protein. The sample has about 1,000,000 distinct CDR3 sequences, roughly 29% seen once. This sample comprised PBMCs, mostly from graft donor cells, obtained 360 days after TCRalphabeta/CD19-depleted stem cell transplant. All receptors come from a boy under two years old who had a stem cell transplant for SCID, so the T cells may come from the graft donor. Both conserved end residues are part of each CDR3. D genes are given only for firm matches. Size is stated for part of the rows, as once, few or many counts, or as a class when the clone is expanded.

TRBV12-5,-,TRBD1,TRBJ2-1,TGTGCTAGTGGCCCCGGGACAGGGGTAACCTACAATGAGCAGTTCTTC,CASGPGTGVTYNEQFF
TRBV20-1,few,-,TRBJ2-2,TGCAGTGCTAGCTCATTCGCGGGCGCGAACACCGGGGAGCTGTTTTTT,CSASSFAGANTGELFF
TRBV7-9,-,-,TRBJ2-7,TGTGCCAGCAGCTTAAGGTCCTTGGGGACGGGATCCTACGAGCAGTACTTC,CASSLRSLGTGSYEQYF
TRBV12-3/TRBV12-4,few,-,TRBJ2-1,TGTGCCAGCAGTTTAGCTGGGGCGCGGAATGAGCAGTTCTTC,CASSLAGARNEQFF
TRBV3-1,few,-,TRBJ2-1,TGTGCCAGCAGCCATGCGGGGGCCGAGGGGAATGAGCAGTTCTTC,CASSHAGAEGNEQFF
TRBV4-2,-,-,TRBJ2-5,TGTGCCAGCAGCCAGTCTACGTACGAGACCCAGTACTTC,CASSQSTYETQYF
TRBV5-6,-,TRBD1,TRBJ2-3,TGTGCCAGCAGCTTCCGAACTACCGGGACAGGGAAAGATACGCAGTATTTT,CASSFRTTGTGKDTQYF
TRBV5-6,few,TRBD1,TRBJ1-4,TGTGCCAGCAGCTTGCGACAGGGGGCTCGGCTGGAAAAACTGTTTTTT,CASSLRQGARLEKLFF
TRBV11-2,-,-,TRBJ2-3,TGTGCCAGCAGCGCCGGCCGGGCGGAGTATTTT,CASSAGRAEYF
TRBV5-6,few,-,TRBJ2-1,TGTGCCAGCAGTCAAAAATTGGGACGGAGTCTTGTTACCTCCTACAATGAGCAGTTCTTC,CASSQKLGRSLVTSYNEQFF
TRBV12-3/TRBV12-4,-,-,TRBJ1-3,TGTGCCAGCAGTTTTACCCGAAACACCATATATTTT,CASSFTRNTIYF
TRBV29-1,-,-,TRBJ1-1,TGCAGCGTTGATGGGGGTCAACTCCTATTGAACACTGAAGCTTTCTTT,CSVDGGQLLLNTEAFF
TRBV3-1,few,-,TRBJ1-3,TGTGCCAGCAGCCGGACTATGACGGCTTTCGGAAACACCATATATTTT,CASSRTMTAFGNTIYF
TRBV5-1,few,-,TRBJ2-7,TGCGCCAGCAGCTTGGGACAGGTCGGCCACGAGCAGTACTTC,CASSLGQVGHEQYF
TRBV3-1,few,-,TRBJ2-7,TGTGCCAGCAGCCAACTAGGAGGGCCCTCCGAGCAGTACTTC,CASSQLGGPSEQYF
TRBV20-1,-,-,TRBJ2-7,TGCAGTGCTAGAGGAGCTGCGGGGGCCCCTTCCTACGAGCAGTACTTC,CSARGAAGAPSYEQYF
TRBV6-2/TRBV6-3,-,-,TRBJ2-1,TGTGCCTCCGGCGCGGGGCCCTCAGTCCATGAGCAGTTCTTC,CASGAGPSVHEQFF
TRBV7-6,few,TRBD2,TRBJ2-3,TGTGCCAGCAGTAAGCGGGGGGGTAGCACAGATACGCAGTATTTT,CASSKRGGSTDTQYF
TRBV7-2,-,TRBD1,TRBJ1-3,TGTGCCAGCAGCACAGCCGGACAGGCCCTCGGGAACACCATATATTTT,CASSTAGQALGNTIYF
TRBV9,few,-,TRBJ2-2,TGTGCCAGCAGCTCCCCGTCACACCGGGGAAACACCGGGGAGCTGTTTTTT,CASSSPSHRGNTGELFF
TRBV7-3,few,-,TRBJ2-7,TGTGCCAGCAGCACCCTGGGCGGCTCCTACGAGCAGTACTTC,CASSTLGGSYEQYF
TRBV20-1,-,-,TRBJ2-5,TGCAGTGCTCTCCCCAGGACCCAGTACTTC,CSALPRTQYF
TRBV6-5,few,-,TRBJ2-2,TGTGCCAGCAGTTACCGCAGAAAGACCGGGGAGCTGTTTTTT,CASSYRRKTGELFF
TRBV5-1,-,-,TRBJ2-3,TGCGCCAGCAGCTCCGAGGGAAGAACAGATACGCAGTATTTT,CASSSEGRTDTQYF
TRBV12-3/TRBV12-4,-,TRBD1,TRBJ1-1,TGTGCCAGCAGTATCGGGACAGCTATTCGGACTGAAGCTTTCTTT,CASSIGTAIRTEAFF
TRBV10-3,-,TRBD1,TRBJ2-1,TGTGCCATCAGTGGGGACAGGGGGCTAGGTGAGCAGTTCTTC,CAISGDRGLGEQFF
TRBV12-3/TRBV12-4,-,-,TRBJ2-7,TGTGCCAGCAGTTTATCCTTCGGCTACGAGCAGTACTTC,CASSLSFGYEQYF
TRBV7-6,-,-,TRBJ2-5,TGTGCCAGCAGCTTAGCGTGGGGGGACCCGGAGACCCAGTACTTC,CASSLAWGDPETQYF
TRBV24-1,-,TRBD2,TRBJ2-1,TGTGCCACCAGTGATGGGGGGGGGAGGATGTACAATGAGCAGTTCTTC,CATSDGGGRMYNEQFF
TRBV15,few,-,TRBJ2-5,TGTGCCACCAGCAGAGACCGAGGGGTGTTTGGGGAGACCCAGTACTTC,CATSRDRGVFGETQYF
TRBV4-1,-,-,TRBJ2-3,TGCGCCAGCAGCCCTTACACGGTAGATACGCAGTATTTT,CASSPYTVDTQYF
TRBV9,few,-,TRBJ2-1,TGTGCCAGCAGCGTACTACAGGCGAACAATGAGCAGTTCTTC,CASSVLQANNEQFF
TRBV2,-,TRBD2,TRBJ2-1,TGTGCCAGCAGTGAAGGACTAGCGTGGGACAATGAGCAGTTCTTC,CASSEGLAWDNEQFF
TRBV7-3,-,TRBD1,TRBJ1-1,TGTGCCAGCAGCTTACTCCCGGACAGGGGCACTGAAGCTTTCTTT,CASSLLPDRGTEAFF
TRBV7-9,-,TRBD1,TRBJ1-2,TGTGCCAGCAGCTTAGACTGGGACAGGGAAACCCATGGCTACACCTTC,CASSLDWDRETHGYTF
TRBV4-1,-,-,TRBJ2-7,TGCGCCAGCAGCCGCACGGGAGTAGCTACCTACGAGCAGTACTTC,CASSRTGVATYEQYF
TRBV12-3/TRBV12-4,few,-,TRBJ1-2,TGTGCCAGCAGTGCCACCGGGACATCTGGCTACACCTTC,CASSATGTSGYTF
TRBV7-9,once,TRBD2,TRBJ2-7,TGTGCCAGCAGCCGAGGGAGACTAGCGGACTACGAGCAGTACTTC,CASSRGRLADYEQYF
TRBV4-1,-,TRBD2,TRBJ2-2,TGCGCCAGCAGCCAAGAAGGGCGGGGGGCTAACACCGGGGAGCTGTTTTTT,CASSQEGRGANTGELFF
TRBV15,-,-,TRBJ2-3,TGTGCCACCAGCAGGGGAGGGGGAGATACGCAGTATTTT,CATSRGGGDTQYF
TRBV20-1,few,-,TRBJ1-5,TGCAGTGCTAGAGATCAAGCGAATCAGCCCCAGCATTTT,CSARDQANQPQHF
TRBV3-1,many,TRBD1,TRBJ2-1,TGTGCCAGCAGCCGAAACAGGGGAAATGAGCAGTTCTTC,CASSRNRGNEQFF
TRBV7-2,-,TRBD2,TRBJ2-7,TGTGCCAGCAGACTAGCGGATTCCTACGAGCAGTACTTC,CASRLADSYEQYF
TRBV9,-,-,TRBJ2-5,TGTGCCAGCAGCCCCCGTGAGGGCCTAACCGGGACCCAGTACTTC,CASSPREGLTGTQYF